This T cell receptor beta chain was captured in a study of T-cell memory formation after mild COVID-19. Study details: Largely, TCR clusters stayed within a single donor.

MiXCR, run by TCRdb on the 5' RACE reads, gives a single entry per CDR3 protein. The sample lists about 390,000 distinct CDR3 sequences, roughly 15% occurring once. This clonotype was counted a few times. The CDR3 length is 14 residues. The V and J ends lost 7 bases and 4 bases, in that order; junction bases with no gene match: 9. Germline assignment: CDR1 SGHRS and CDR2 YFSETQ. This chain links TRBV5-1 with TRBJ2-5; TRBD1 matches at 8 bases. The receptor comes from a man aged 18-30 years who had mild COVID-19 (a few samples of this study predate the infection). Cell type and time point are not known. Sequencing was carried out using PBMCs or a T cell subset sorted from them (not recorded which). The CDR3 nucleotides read TGCGCCAGCCGACCTGGGACAGGAGGAGAGACCCAGTACTTC. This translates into CASRPGTGGETQYF. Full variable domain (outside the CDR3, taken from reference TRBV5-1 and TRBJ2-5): KAGVTQTPRYLIKTRGQQVTLSCSPISGHRSVSWYQQTPGQGLQFLFEYFSETQRNKGNFPGRFSGRQFSNSRSEMNVSTLELGDSALYLCASRPGTGGETQYFGPGTRLLVL.